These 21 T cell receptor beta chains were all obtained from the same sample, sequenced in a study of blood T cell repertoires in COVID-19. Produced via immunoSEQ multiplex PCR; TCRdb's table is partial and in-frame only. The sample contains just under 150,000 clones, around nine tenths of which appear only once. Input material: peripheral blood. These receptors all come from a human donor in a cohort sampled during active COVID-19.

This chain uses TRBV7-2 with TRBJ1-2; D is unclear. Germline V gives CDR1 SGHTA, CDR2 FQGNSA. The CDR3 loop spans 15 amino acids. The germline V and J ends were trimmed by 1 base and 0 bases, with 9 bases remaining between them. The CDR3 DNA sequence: TGTGCCAGCAGCTTAGAACTGCAAGCTAACTATGGCTACACCTTC. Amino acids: CASSLELQANYGYTF.

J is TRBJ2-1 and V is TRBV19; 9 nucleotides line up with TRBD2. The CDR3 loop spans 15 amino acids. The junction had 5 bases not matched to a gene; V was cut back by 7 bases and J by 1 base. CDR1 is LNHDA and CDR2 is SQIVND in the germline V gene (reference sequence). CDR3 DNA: TGTGCCAGTAAAAAAGCGGGGGGATCCTACAATGAGCAGTTCTTC. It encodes CASKKAGGSYNEQFF.

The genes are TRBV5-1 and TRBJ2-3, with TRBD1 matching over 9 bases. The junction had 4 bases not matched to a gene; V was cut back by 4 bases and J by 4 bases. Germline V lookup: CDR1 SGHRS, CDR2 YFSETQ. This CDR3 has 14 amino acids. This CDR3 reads CASSPGQGADTQYF. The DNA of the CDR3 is TGCGCCAGCAGCCCGGGACAGGGCGCAGATACGCAGTATTTT.

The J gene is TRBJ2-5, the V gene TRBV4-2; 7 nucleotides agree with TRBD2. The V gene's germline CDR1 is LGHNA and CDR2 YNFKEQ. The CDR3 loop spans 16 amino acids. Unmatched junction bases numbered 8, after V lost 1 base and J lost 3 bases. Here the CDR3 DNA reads TGTGCCAGCAGCCAAGCCTCTACTAGCGACAAAGAGACCCAGTACTTC. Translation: CASSQASTSDKETQYF.

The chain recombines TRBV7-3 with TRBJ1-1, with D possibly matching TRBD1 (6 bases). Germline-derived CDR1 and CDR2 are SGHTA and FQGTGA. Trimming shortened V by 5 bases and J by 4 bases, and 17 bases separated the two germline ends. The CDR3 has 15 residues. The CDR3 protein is CASSPGGGQATEAFF. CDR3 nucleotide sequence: TGTGCCAGCAGCCCTGGGGGGGGGCAGGCCACTGAAGCTTTCTTT.

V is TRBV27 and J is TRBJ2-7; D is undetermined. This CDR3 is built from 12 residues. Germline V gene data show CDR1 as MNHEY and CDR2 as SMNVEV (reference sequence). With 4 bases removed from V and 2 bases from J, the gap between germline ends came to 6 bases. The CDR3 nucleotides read TGTGCCAGCAGTTGGCCAACCTACGAGCAGTACTTC. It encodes CASSWPTYEQYF.

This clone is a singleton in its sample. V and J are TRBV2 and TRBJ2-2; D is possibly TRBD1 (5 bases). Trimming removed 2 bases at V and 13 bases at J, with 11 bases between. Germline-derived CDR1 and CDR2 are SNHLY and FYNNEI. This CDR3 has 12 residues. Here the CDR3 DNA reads TGTGCCAGCAGTGAACACTGGGGCTGGCTGTTTTTT. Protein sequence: CASSEHWGWLFF. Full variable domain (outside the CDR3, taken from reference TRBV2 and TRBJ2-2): EPEVTQTPSHQVTQMGQEVILRCVPISNHLYFYWYRQILGQKVEFLVSFYNNEISEKSEIFDDQFSVERPDGSNFTLKIRSTKLEDSAMYFCASSEHWGWLFFGEGSRLTVL.

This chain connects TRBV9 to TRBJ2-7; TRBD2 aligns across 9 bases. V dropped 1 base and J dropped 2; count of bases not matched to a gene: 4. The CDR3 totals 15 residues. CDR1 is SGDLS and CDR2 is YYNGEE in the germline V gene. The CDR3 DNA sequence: TGTGCCAGCAGCGTACTAGCGGGGTTCGCCTACGAGCAGTACTTC. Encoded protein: CASSVLAGFAYEQYF.

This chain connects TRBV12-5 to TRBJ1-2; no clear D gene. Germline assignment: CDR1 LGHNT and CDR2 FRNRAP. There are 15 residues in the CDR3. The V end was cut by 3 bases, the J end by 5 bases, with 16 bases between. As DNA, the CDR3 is TGTGCTAGTGGTTTCAGGACTTGGGGTTGGTATGGCTACACCTTC. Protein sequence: CASGFRTWGWYGYTF. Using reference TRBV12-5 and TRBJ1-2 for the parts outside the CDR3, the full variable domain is DARVTQTPRHKVTEMGQEVTMRCQPILGHNTVFWYRQTMMQGLELLAYFRNRAPLDDSGMPKDRFSAEMPDATLATLKIQPSEPRDSAVYFCASGFRTWGWYGYTFGSGTRLTVV.

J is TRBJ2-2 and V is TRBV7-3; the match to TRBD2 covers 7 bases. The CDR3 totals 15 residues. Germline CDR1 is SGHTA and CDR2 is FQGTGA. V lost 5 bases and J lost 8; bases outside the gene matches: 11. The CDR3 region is CASSPHSGSRGELFF. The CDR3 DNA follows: TGTGCCAGCAGCCCCCATAGCGGGTCCAGAGGGGAGCTGTTTTTT.

CDR3 nucleotide sequence: TGTGCCATCAGTGAGCCGGGACAGAACTATGGCTACACCTTC. Amino acid sequence: CAISEPGQNYGYTF. The chain uses TRBV10-3 and TRBJ1-2; 7 nucleotides match TRBD1. Germline loops: CDR1 ENHRY, CDR2 SYGVKD. Trimming took 2 bases from V and 2 from J; bases not matched to a gene: 2. CDR3 length equals 14 residues.

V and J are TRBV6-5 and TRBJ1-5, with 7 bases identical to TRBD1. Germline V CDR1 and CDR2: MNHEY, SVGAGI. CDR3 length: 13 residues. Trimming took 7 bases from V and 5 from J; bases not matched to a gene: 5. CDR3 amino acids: CASKSRGDQPQHF. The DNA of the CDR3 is TGTGCCAGCAAAAGCAGGGGGGATCAGCCCCAGCATTTT.

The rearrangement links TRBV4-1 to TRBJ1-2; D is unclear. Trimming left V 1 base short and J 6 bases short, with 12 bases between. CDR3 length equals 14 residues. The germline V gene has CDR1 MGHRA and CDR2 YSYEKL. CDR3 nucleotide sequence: TGCGCCAGCAGCCAAGGCACTCATCCCAATGGCTACACCTTC. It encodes CASSQGTHPNGYTF.

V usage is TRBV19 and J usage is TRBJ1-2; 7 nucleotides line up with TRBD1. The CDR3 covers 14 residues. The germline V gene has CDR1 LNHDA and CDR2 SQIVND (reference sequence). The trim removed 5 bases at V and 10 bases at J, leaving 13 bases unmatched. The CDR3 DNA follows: TGTGCCAGTAGTCGCATACAGGGGAGTAATGACTACACCTTC. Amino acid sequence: CASSRIQGSNDYTF.

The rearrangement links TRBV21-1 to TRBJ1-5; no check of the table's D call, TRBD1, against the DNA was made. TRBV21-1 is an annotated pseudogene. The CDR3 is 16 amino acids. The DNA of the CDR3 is TGTGCCAGCACCCTGGAGTCCGACAGGGGGCATCAGCCCCAGCATTTT. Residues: CASTLESDRGHQPQHF.

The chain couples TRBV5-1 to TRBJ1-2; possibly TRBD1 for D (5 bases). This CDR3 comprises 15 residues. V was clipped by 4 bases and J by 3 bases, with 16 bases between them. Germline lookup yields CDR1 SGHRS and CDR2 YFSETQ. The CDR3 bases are TGCGCCAGCAGCCCGGGACTGGGGTATGACTATGGCTACACCTTC. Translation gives CASSPGLGYDYGYTF.

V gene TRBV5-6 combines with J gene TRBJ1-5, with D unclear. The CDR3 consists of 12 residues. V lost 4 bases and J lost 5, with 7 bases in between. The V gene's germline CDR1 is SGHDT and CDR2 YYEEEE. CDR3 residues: CASSARDQPQHF. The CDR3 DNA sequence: TGTGCCAGCAGCGCCCGCGATCAGCCCCAGCATTTT.

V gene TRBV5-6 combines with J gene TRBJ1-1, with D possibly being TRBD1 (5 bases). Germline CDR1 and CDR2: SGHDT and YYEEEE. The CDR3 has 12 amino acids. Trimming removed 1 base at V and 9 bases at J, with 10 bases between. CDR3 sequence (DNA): TGTGCCAGCAGCTTGTGGGGCAGTCAAGCTTTCTTT. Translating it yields CASSLWGSQAFF.

The CDR3 is CASSHVARQYF. In DNA form, the CDR3 reads TGTGCCAGCAGTCACGTTGCTAGGCAGTACTTC. V usage is TRBV6-2 or TRBV6-3 and J usage is TRBJ2-7; D is unresolved. Germline lookup yields CDR1 MNHEY and CDR2 SVGEGT. This CDR3 has 11 residues. With 5 bases removed from V and 9 bases from J, the gap between germline ends came to 11 bases.

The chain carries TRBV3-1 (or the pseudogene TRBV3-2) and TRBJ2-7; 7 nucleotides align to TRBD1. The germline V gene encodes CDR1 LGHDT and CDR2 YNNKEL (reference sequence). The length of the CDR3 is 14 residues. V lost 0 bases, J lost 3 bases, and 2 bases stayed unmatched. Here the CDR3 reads CASSQDRGIYEQYF. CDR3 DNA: TGTGCCAGCAGCCAAGACAGGGGGATCTACGAGCAGTACTTC.

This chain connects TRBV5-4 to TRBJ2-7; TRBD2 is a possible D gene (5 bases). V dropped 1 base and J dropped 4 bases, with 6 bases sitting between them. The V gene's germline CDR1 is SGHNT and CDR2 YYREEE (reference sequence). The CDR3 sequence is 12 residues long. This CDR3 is CASSLRGYEQYF. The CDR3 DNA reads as TGTGCCAGCAGCTTGAGAGGGTACGAGCAGTACTTC.